The present TCR beta chain was sequenced within a study of T-cell reconstitution after alpha-beta-depleted transplantation in children. This sample's TCRbeta library carried unique molecular identifier barcodes. TCRdb processed the PCR reads anew with MiXCR; each CDR3 protein has one entry. Found here are approximately 510,000 distinct CDR3 sequences, around 16% of them singletons; the top ten hold about 3.1%. This clonotype was detected only a few times. The specimen was PBMCs from the stem cell graft donor, collected from the stem cell graft. This clonotype originated in a human donor who donated a stem cell graft to a child with acute lymphoblastic leukemia.

The CDR3 DNA sequence: TGTGCCAGCAGTGGGCCAAGGGATTCACCCCTCCACTTT. Its translation: CASSGPRDSPLHF. J is TRBJ1-6 and V is TRBV6-4; D remains unclear. The V gene lost 4 bases and the J gene lost 8 bases, with 9 bases spanning the gap. This CDR3 is built from 13 residues. CDR1 is MRHNA, CDR2 SNTAGT, per germline.